The clone carrying this T cell receptor (beta chain) was counted at least ten times. This sample was taken from a study of CD8 T cells in ankylosing spondylitis. Per germline, CDR1 SGHAT and CDR2 FQDESV (reference sequence). The V and J ends lost 5 bases and 3 bases, in that order; junction bases with no gene match: 13. The CDR3 consists of 19 residues. TCRdb passed the 5' RACE reads through MiXCR, listing each CDR3 protein once. In the table there are some 140,000 distinct CDR3 sequences, approximately 9.2% of which are singletons. The receptor comes from a male donor with ankylosing spondylitis. This rearrangement joins TRBV11-1 to TRBJ2-1; 13 nucleotides match TRBD2. Material for sequencing was synovial fluid, either unsorted or a sorted T cell fraction (not recorded which). The CDR3 nucleotides are TGTGCCAGCAGCGAAATTAGATCGACTAGCGGGAGGATCTACAATGAGCAGTTCTTC. This codes for CASSEIRSTSGRIYNEQFF.